These 28 T cell receptor beta chains share one sample of origin, sequenced in a study of type 1 and type 2 diabetes patients. Amplification started from genomic DNA. The TCR beta CDR3 region was amplified using 30 forward and 13 reverse primers. A single record per CDR3 protein comes from TCRdb applying MiXCR to the multiplex PCR reads. This sample carries fewer than 350,000 distinct CDR3 sequences, more than 40% of them seen once, and the ten largest clones take roughly 13%. The source material was peripheral blood mononuclear cells (PBMCs). These receptors were collected from a man younger than 30 with type 2 diabetes.

The chain joins TRBV2 to TRBJ1-5; D is ambiguous. The CDR3 spans 16 residues. CDR1 and CDR2 from the germline V gene are SNHLY and FYNNEI. The germline V and J ends were trimmed by 6 bases and 0 bases, with 15 bases remaining between them. In nucleotides, the CDR3 is TGTGCCAGCAGACTTACGGGCCTAGATAGCAATCAGCCCCAGCATTTT. Residues: CASRLTGLDSNQPQHF.

The CDR3 is CASSPSPGADTQYF. DNA of the CDR3: TGTGCCAGCAGCCCATCACCAGGGGCAGATACGCAGTATTTT. V usage is TRBV7-2 and J usage is TRBJ2-3, with a possible D match to TRBD1 (6 bases). Per germline, CDR1 SGHTA and CDR2 FQGNSA. CDR3 size: 14 residues. Trimming took off 5 bases at V and 4 bases at J, with 13 bases between the two ends.

A single count supports this clonotype. The rearrangement uses TRBV19 and TRBJ2-5, with TRBD2 as a possible D gene (6 bases). Trimming cost V 4 bases and J 5 bases, with 23 bases left between them. This CDR3 region has 17 residues. Germline V gene lookup returns CDR1 LNHDA and CDR2 SQIVND (reference sequence). This CDR3 reads CASSTSPRGKVGETQYF. Here the CDR3 DNA reads TGTGCCAGTAGTACCTCTCCCCGGGGGAAGGTCGGGGAGACCCAGTACTTC.

In this sample, this clonotype turned up many times. The V call is TRBV2, the J call TRBJ1-1; a weak D match, TRBD1 (5 bases). CDR1 is SNHLY and CDR2 is FYNNEI in the germline V gene. The germline V and J ends were trimmed by 6 bases and 1 base, with 12 bases remaining between them. The CDR3 is 14 residues long. In nucleotides, the CDR3 is TGTGCCAGCAGCATGGGACCGCCGAACACTGAAGCTTTCTTT. Translation gives CASSMGPPNTEAFF.

A note on this clonotype: The junction departs from the called germline gene at one end, perhaps through a read error. The chain employs TRBV12-5 and TRBJ1-4, with a possible D match to TRBD1 (5 bases). The CDR3 has 15 residues. CDR1 is LGHNT and CDR2 is FRNRAP in the germline V gene. The chain's CDR3 is CASGILGIQDEELFF. The CDR3 DNA sequence: TGTGCTAGTGGTATCCTAGGGATACAGGATGAAGAACTGTTTTTT.

Worth noting for this clonotype: Sequence at one end of the junction differs from germline and may be a read error. The chain uses TRBV5-1 and TRBJ2-7, with no clear D. Germline loops: CDR1 SGHRS, CDR2 YFSETQ. The CDR3 extends over 15 amino acids. CDR3 DNA: TGTGCCAGCAGCTTATTCTCAGCTCCTCTGTGGGAGCAGTACTTC. This translates into CASSLFSAPLWEQYF.

In this sample, this clonotype turned up once. This chain links TRBV30 with TRBJ1-2; D is undetermined. V gave up 3 bases and J gave up 2 bases, with 16 bases separating them. The germline gives CDR1 GTSNPN, CDR2 SVGIG (reference sequence). The CDR3 loop spans 15 amino acids. The DNA of the CDR3 is TGTGCCTGGAGGGGTTCCCTCGGACTCAACTATGGCTACACCTTC. This translates into CAWRGSLGLNYGYTF.

The chain is built from TRBV10-2 and TRBJ1-2; D possibly corresponds to TRBD1 (6 bases). The germline gives CDR1 WSHSY, CDR2 SAAADI. The CDR3 runs to 14 residues. Between the trimmed V and J ends, which lost 2 bases and 8 bases, there was a span of 15 bases. DNA of the CDR3: TGCGCCAGCAGTGAGCTTCCCGGGACAATCGGCTACACCTTC. Protein sequence: CASSELPGTIGYTF.

In its sample, this clonotype was seen a few times. The chain couples TRBV6-6 to TRBJ1-4, with unresolved D. Trimming shortened V by 4 bases and J by 8 bases, and 8 bases separated the two germline ends. The CDR3 is made up of 12 amino acids. Germline loops: CDR1 MNHNY, CDR2 SVGAGI (reference sequence). The CDR3 loop is CASSSGREKLFF. CDR3 in DNA: TGTGCCAGCAGTTCCGGACGGGAAAAACTGTTTTTT.

This clonotype was counted only a few times. This sequence joins TRBV25-1 and TRBJ1-3, with D hard to call. Germline-derived CDR1 and CDR2 are MGHDK and SYGVNS. The CDR3 spans 13 residues. Deletions cut 9 bases from V and 0 bases from J, with 9 bases between. The CDR3 bases are TGTGCCAGTCAAGACATCTCTGGAAACACCATATATTTT. Its protein product is CASQDISGNTIYF.

This chain connects TRBV6-2 or TRBV6-3 to TRBJ1-1, with D uncertain. Germline V gene data show CDR1 as MNHEY and CDR2 as SVGEGT. The CDR3 runs to 19 residues. V was clipped by 5 bases and J by 1 base, with 26 bases between them. The CDR3 bases are TGTGCCAGCAGTGATGTCGATTGGGTCATCCTACAGACGAACACTGAAGCTTTCTTT. It is translated as CASSDVDWVILQTNTEAFF.

The chain has TRBV20-1 and TRBJ1-2; weak D call: TRBD1 (5 bases). The CDR3 runs to 12 residues. Germline assignment: CDR1 DFQATT and CDR2 SNEGSKA (reference sequence). The V end lost 0 bases, the J end lost 6 bases, and 8 bases lay between the germline ends. The CDR3 here is CSARDIRDGYTF. The CDR3 DNA reads TGCAGTGCTAGAGATATCAGGGATGGCTACACCTTC.

Comments on this clonotype: Being one base from a much bigger clone, this may be a read error. This chain's CDR3 is CASGIDYEQFF. CDR3 coding DNA: TGTGCCAGCGGCATAGACTACGAGCAGTTCTTC. V is TRBV2 and J is TRBJ2-7, with TRBD2 as a possible D gene (5 bases). The assigned J gene may be wrong: the sequence end matches TRBJ2-1 better. Germline-derived CDR1 and CDR2 are SNHLY and FYNNEI. The CDR3 length is 11 residues.

In this sample, this clonotype turned up a few times. The gene calls are TRBV12-3 or TRBV12-4 and TRBJ2-2; D is unresolved. V gave up 3 bases and J gave up 0 bases, with 11 bases separating them. The CDR3 has 16 residues. The CDR3 here is CASSFRLRTNTGELFF. CDR3 DNA sequence: TGTGCCAGCAGTTTTAGGCTGAGAACGAACACCGGGGAGCTGTTTTTT.

The chain is built from TRBV20-1 and TRBJ2-5; D call uncertain. Germline lookup yields CDR1 DFQATT and CDR2 SNEGSKA (reference sequence). V was clipped by 4 bases and J by 7 bases, with 16 bases between them. This CDR3 region has 13 residues. The CDR3 sequence: CSATNPQAGTQYF. CDR3 nucleotides: TGCAGTGCTACGAACCCCCAGGCTGGGACCCAGTACTTC.

This clonotype was counted between two and nine times. As DNA, the CDR3 is TGTGCCAGCAGTCTCCTGAGCTCCTACAATGAGCAGTTCTTC. Translation gives CASSLLSSYNEQFF. The chain joins TRBV2 to TRBJ2-1, with D unresolved. The CDR3 is 14 amino acids. Trimming shortened V by 5 bases and J by 0 bases, and 8 bases separated the two germline ends. Germline CDR1 and CDR2: SNHLY and FYNNEI. The complete variable domain, with remaining parts taken from reference TRBV2 and TRBJ2-1, reads EPEVTQTPSHQVTQMGQEVILRCVPISNHLYFYWYRQILGQKVEFLVSFYNNEISEKSEIFDDQFSVERPDGSNFTLKIRSTKLEDSAMYFCASSLLSSYNEQFFGPGTRLTVL.

The chain joins TRBV4-1 to TRBJ2-5, with D perhaps TRBD1 (5 bases). Per germline, CDR1 MGHRA and CDR2 YSYEKL. Between the trimmed V and J ends, which lost 4 bases and 5 bases, there was a span of 11 bases. This CDR3 is 13 amino acids long. The CDR3 is CASSRYRRETQYF. The CDR3 region has the DNA TGCGCCAGCAGCCGGTACAGGCGGGAGACCCAGTACTTC.

This clonotype was detected ten times or more. This rearrangement joins TRBV15 to TRBJ1-6; D gene unclear. CDR1 and CDR2 from the germline V gene are LNHNV and YYDKDF (reference sequence). The germline V and J ends were trimmed by 0 bases and 8 bases, with 11 bases remaining between them. This CDR3 region has 15 residues. CDR3 region: CATSRDRDGDSPLHF. In nucleotides, the CDR3 is TGTGCCACCAGCAGAGACCGGGATGGCGATTCACCCCTCCACTTT.

The CDR3: CASSLGGRQSRRGAEAFF. CDR3 nucleotides: TGCGCCAGCAGCTTGGGGGGACGACAGAGTAGGCGGGGCGCTGAAGCTTTCTTT. This chain uses TRBV5-1 with TRBJ1-1; perhaps TRBD1 as D (5 bases). CDR1 and CDR2 from the germline V gene are SGHRS and YFSETQ. Trimming shortened V by 0 bases and J by 6 bases, and 24 bases separated the two germline ends. The CDR3 loop spans 18 amino acids.

To note about this clonotype: A much bigger clone sits one base away, suggesting this may be a read error. The chain links TRBV7-2 to TRBJ2-5, with D unresolved. Germline V CDR1 and CDR2: SGHTA, FQGNSA. This CDR3 comprises 12 residues. This chain's CDR3 is CASSDPHETQYF. The DNA for the CDR3 is TGCGCCAGCAGTGACCCCCATGAGACCCAGTACTTC.

This clonotype was detected a few times. The chain is built from TRBV29-1 and TRBJ1-6; TRBD1 matches at 7 bases. The CDR3 spans 13 residues. Germline V gene lookup returns CDR1 SQVTM and CDR2 ANQGSEA. The ends lost 6 bases at V and 10 bases at J; junction bases unmatched: 9. The CDR3 sequence is CSVATGDGSPLHF. The CDR3 bases are TGCAGCGTCGCAACAGGGGACGGCTCACCCCTCCACTTT.

The genes are TRBV24-1 and TRBJ2-3; D ambiguous. V dropped 1 base and J dropped 6 bases, with 4 bases sitting between them. Germline lookup yields CDR1 KGHDR and CDR2 SFDVKD. The CDR3 contains 12 residues. CDR3 loop: CATSDFKDTQYF. CDR3 in DNA: TGTGCCACCAGTGATTTCAAGGATACGCAGTATTTT.

This clonotype was seen a handful of times. The chain employs TRBV12-3 or TRBV12-4 and TRBJ2-2, with D possibly matching TRBD1 (6 bases). The V end lost 7 bases, the J end lost 6 bases, and 12 bases lay between the germline ends. The CDR3 loop spans 13 amino acids. CDR3 sequence (DNA): TGTGCCAGCATCTCGACAGGACCCGGGGAGCTGTTTTTT. Protein product: CASISTGPGELFF.

Comment on this clonotype: The junction does not match germline at one end; this may be a read error. V usage is TRBV10-3 and J usage is TRBJ2-7, with 10 nucleotides matching TRBD2. This CDR3 is 16 amino acids long. CDR1 ENHRY and CDR2 SYGVKD come from the germline V gene. CDR3 region: CASSESASGSSYEQYF. In DNA form, the CDR3 reads TGTGCCAGCAGTGAGTCTGCTAGCGGGAGCTCCTACGAGCAGTACTTC.

The chain combines TRBV20-1 with TRBJ1-2; D remains ambiguous. V was trimmed by 6 bases and J by 4 bases, leaving 15 bases between them. Germline-derived CDR1 and CDR2 are DFQATT and SNEGSKA (reference sequence). The CDR3 has 13 amino acids. CDR3 DNA sequence: TGCAGTGCCGCGCACGCCAGCGTCTATGGCTACACCTTC. Residues: CSAAHASVYGYTF.

This clonotype qualifies as medium-sized. The chain has TRBV20-1 and TRBJ1-1; possibly TRBD1 for D (5 bases). V gave up 3 bases and J gave up 3 bases, with 14 bases separating them. CDR1 and CDR2 from the germline V gene are DFQATT and SNEGSKA (reference sequence). This CDR3 region has 14 residues. This chain's CDR3 is CSARGTAGDTEAFF. The CDR3 coding sequence is TGCAGTGCTAGGGGGACCGCGGGTGACACTGAAGCTTTCTTT.

This clonotype was observed at least ten times. CDR3 DNA: TGTGCCAGCAGTACAACAGGGAACACTGAAGCTTTCTTT. Protein: CASSTTGNTEAFF. The chain combines TRBV25-1 with TRBJ1-1, with D maybe TRBD1 (5 bases). This CDR3 region has 13 residues. Germline V gene data show CDR1 as MGHDK and CDR2 as SYGVNS. V lost 5 bases and J 1 base, leaving 8 bases between the germline ends.

CDR3 nucleotide sequence: TGTGCCAGTAGAGCGGAGACAGGACCGCAGTACTTC. As protein: CASRAETGPQYF. V and J are TRBV19 and TRBJ2-7; D is possibly TRBD1 (6 bases). V lost 6 bases, J lost 9 bases, and 15 bases lay in between. Germline CDR1 LNHDA, CDR2 SQIVND (reference sequence). The CDR3 runs 12 residues. Full variable domain (remainder filled in from reference TRBV19 and TRBJ2-7): DGGITQSPKYLFRKEGQNVTLSCEQNLNHDAMYWYRQDPGQGLRLIYYSQIVNDFQKGDIAEGYSVSREKKESFPLTVTSAQKNPTAFYLCASRAETGPQYFGPGTRLTVT.